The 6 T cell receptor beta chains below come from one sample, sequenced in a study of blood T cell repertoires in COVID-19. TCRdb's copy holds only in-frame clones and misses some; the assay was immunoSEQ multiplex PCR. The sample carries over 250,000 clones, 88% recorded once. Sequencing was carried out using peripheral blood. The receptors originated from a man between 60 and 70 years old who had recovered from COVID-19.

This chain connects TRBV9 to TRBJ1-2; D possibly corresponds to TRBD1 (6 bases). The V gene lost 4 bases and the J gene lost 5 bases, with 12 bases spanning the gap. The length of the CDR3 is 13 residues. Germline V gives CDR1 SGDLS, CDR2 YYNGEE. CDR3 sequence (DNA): TGTGCCAGCAGCAGACAGGACATTTATGGCTACACCTTC. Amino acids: CASSRQDIYGYTF. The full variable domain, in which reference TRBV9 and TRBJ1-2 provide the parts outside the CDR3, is DSGVTQTPKHLITATGQRVTLRCSPRSGDLSVYWYQQSLDQGLQFLIQYYNGEERAKGNILERFSAQQFPDLHSELNLSSLELGDSALYFCASSRQDIYGYTFGSGTRLTVV.

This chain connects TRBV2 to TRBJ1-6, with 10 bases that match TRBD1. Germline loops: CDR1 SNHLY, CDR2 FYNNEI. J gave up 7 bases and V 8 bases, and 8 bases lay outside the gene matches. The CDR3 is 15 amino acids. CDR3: CASGGGQGRNSPLHF. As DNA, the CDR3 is TGTGCCAGCGGGGGGGGACAGGGGCGAAATTCACCCCTCCACTTT.

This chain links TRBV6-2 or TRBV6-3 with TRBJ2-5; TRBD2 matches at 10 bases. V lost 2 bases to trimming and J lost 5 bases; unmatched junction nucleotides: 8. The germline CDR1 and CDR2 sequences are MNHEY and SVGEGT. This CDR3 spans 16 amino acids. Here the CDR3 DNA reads TGTGCCAGCAGTTACCCCTTAGCGGGGGGCGGGGAGACCCAGTACTTC. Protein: CASSYPLAGGGETQYF.

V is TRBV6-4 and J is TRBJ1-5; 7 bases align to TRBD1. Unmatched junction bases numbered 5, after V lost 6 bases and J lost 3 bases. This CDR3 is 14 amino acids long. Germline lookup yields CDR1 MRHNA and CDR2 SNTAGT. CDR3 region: CASSPTGDNQPQHF. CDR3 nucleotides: TGTGCCAGCAGCCCCACAGGGGACAATCAGCCCCAGCATTTT.

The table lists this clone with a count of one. The chain's CDR3 is CASSGTSAWFEAFF. In DNA, the CDR3 is TGTGCCAGCAGTGGGACAAGTGCTTGGTTTGAAGCTTTCTTT. The V call is TRBV2, the J call TRBJ1-1; D possibly corresponds to TRBD1 (5 bases). Germline CDR1 and CDR2: SNHLY and FYNNEI. There are 14 residues in the CDR3. Trimming shortened V by 4 bases and J by 7 bases, and 16 bases separated the two germline ends.

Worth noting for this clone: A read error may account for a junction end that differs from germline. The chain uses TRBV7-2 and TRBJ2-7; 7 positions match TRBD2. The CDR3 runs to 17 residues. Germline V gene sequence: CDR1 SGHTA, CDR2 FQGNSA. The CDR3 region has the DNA TGTGCGAGCAGCAGCGGGGTTCCATTATTAAAGGCCTACGAGCAGTACTTC. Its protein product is CASSSGVPLLKAYEQYF. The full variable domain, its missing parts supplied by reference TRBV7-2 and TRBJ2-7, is GAGVSQSPSNKVTEKGKDVELRCDPISGHTALYWYRQSLGQGLEFLIYFQGNSAPDKSGLPSDRFSAERTGGSVSTLTIQRTQQEDSAVYLCASSSGVPLLKAYEQYFGPGTRLTVT.